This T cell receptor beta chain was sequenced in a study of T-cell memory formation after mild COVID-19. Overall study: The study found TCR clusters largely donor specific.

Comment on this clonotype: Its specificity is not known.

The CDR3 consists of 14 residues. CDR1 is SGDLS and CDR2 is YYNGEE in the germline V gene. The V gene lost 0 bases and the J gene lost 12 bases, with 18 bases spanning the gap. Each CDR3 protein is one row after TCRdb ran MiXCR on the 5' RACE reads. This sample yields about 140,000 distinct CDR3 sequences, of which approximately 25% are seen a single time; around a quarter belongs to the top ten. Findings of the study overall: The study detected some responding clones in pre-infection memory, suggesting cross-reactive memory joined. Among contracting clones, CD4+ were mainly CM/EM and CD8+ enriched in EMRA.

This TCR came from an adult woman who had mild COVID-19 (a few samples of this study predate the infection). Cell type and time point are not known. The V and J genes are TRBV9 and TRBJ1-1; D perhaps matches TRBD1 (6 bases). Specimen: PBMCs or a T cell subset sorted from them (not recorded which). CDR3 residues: CASSVGKTGSAPFF. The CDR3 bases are TGTGCCAGCAGCGTAGGAAAAACAGGGTCGGCACCTTTCTTT.